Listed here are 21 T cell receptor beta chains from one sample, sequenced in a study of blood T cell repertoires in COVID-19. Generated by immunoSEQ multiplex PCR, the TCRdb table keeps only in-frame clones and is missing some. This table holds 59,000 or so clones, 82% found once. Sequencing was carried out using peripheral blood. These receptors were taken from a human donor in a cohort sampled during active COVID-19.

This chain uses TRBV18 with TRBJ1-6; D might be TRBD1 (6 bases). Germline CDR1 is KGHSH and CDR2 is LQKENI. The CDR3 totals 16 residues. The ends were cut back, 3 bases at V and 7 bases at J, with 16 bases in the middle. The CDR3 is CASSPREERGNSPLHF. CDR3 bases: TGTGCCAGCTCACCTCGCGAGGAGAGGGGGAATTCACCCCTCCACTTT.

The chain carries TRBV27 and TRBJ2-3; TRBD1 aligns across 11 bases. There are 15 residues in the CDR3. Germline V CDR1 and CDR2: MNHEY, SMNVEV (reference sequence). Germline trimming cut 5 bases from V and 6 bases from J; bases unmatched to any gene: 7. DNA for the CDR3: TGTGCCAGCAGTCGCCCCGGGACAGGGGGGGATACGCAGTATTTT. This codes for CASSRPGTGGDTQYF.

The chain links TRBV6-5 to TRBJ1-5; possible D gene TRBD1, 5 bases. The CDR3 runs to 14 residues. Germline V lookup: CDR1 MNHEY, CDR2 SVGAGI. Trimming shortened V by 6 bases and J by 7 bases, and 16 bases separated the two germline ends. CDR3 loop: CASSRPGLGQPQHF. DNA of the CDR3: TGTGCCAGCAGCCGTCCGGGACTTGGGCAGCCCCAGCATTTT.

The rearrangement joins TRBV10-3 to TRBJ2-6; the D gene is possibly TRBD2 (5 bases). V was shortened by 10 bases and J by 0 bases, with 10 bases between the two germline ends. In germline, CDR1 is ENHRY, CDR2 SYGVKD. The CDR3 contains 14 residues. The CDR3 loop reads CATRRDSGANVLTF. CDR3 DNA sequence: TGTGCCACCAGACGGGACTCTGGGGCCAACGTCCTGACTTTC.

The CDR3 here is CASSPSSVAETQYF. In DNA, the CDR3 is TGTGCCAGCAGCCCATCTAGCGTAGCAGAGACCCAGTACTTC. The gene calls are TRBV9 and TRBJ2-5; TRBD2 is a possible D gene (6 bases). Germline CDR1 is SGDLS and CDR2 is YYNGEE. CDR3 length: 14 residues. Trimming removed 4 bases from V and 4 bases from J, with 14 bases in between.

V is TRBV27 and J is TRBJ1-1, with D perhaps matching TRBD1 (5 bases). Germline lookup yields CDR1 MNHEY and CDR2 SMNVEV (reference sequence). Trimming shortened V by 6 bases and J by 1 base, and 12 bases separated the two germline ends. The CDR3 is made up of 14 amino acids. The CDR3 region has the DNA TGTGCCAGCAGCCTCCGCAGGGCGAACACTGAAGCTTTCTTT. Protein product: CASSLRRANTEAFF.

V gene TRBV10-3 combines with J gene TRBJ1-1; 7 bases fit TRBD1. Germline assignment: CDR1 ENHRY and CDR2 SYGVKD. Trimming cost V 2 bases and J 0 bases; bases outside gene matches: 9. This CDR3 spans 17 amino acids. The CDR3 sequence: CAISELEPTGVNTEAFF. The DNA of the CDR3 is TGTGCCATCAGTGAGCTGGAACCCACAGGGGTGAACACTGAAGCTTTCTTT.

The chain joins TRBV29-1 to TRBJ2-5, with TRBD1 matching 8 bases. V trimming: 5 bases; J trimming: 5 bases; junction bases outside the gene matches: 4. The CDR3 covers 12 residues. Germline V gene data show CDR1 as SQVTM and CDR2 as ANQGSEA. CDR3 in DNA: TGCAGCGTTACAGGGGGTTCGGAGACCCAGTACTTC. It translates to CSVTGGSETQYF. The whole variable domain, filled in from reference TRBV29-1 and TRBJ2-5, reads SAVISQKPSRDICQRGTSLTIQCQVDSQVTMMFWYRQQPGQSLTLIATANQGSEATYESGFVIDKFPISRPNLTFSTLTVSNMSPEDSSIYLCSVTGGSETQYFGPGTRLLVL.

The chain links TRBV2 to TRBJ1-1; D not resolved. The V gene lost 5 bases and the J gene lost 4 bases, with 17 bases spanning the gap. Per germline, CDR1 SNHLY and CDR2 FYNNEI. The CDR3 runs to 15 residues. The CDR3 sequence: CASSSQQHRVTEAFF. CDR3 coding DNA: TGTGCCAGCAGTTCCCAACAACATCGGGTCACTGAAGCTTTCTTT.

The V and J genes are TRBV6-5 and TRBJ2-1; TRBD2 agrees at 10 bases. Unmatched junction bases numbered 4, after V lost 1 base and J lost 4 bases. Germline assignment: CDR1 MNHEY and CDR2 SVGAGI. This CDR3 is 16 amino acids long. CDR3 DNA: TGTGCCAGCAGTTACTTCAGCGGGGGGGCTTACAATGAGCAGTTCTTC. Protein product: CASSYFSGGAYNEQFF.

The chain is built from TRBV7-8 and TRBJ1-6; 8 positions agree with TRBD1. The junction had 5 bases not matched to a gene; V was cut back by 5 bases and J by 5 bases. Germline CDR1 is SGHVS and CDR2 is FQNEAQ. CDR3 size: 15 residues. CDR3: CASSPYRGNNSPLHF. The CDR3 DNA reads TGTGCCAGCAGCCCATACAGGGGGAATAATTCACCCCTCCACTTT.

As DNA, the CDR3 is TGTGCCAGTAGGCTACAGGGGGTTGCGAACACTGAAGCTTTCTTT. Protein product: CASRLQGVANTEAFF. The chain is built from TRBV19 and TRBJ1-1; 8 bases align to TRBD1. Germline V gives CDR1 LNHDA, CDR2 SQIVND (reference sequence). The J segment lost 1 base and the V segment lost 6 bases, leaving 7 bases of the junction unmatched. CDR3 length: 15 residues.

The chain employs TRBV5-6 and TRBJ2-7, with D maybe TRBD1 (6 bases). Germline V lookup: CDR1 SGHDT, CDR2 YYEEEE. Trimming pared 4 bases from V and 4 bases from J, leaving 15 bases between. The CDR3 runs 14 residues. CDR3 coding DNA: TGTGCCAGCAGCACTACAGGGATTCGGTACGAGCAGTACGTC. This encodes CASSTTGIRYEQYV.

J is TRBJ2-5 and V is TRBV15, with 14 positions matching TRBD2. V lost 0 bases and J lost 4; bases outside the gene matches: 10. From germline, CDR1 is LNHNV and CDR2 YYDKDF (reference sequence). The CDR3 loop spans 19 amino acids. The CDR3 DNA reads TGTGCCACCAGCAGAGAATTGTTAATAGGACTAGCGGGGGGAGAGACCCAGTACTTC. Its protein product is CATSRELLIGLAGGETQYF.

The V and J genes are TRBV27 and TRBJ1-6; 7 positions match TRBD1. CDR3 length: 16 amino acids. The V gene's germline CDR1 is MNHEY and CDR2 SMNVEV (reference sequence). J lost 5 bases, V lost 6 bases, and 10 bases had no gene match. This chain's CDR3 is CASSPWTGVDNSPLHF. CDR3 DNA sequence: TGTGCCAGCAGCCCCTGGACAGGTGTCGATAATTCACCCCTCCACTTT.

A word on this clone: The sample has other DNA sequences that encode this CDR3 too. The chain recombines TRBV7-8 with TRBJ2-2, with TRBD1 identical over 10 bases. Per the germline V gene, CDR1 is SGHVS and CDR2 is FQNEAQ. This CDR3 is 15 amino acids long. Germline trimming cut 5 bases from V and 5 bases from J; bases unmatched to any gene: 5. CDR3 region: CASSERTGGTGELFF. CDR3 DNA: TGTGCCAGCAGCGAACGGACAGGGGGAACCGGGGAGCTGTTTTTT. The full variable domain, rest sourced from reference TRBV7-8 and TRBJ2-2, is GAGVSQSPRYKVAKRGQDVALRCDPISGHVSLFWYQQALGQGPEFLTYFQNEAQLDKSGLPSDRFFAERPEGSVSTLKIQRTQQEDSAVYLCASSERTGGTGELFFGEGSRLTVL.

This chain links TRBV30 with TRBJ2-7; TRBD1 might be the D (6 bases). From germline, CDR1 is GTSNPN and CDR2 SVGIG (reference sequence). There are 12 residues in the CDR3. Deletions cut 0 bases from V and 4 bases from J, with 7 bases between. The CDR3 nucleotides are TGTGCCTGGAGTGTAGGGGGTTACGAGCAGTACTTC. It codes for CAWSVGGYEQYF.

This CDR3 reads CASKLPGGGTDTQYF. Here the CDR3 DNA reads TGTGCCAGCAAACTGCCAGGCGGGGGGACAGATACGCAGTATTTT. This sequence joins TRBV6-6 and TRBJ2-3, with 8 bases matching TRBD2. Trimming cost V 7 bases and J 3 bases; bases outside gene matches: 9. CDR3 length: 15 residues. Germline CDR1 MNHNY, CDR2 SVGAGI (reference sequence).

The CDR3 reads CATSDSVSYAPYNEQFF. The CDR3 region has the DNA TGTGCCACCAGTGATAGCGTGTCATACGCTCCCTACAATGAGCAGTTCTTC. The V gene is TRBV24-1, the J gene TRBJ2-1; D not resolved. V dropped 3 bases and J dropped 2 bases, with 16 bases sitting between them. The CDR3 totals 17 residues. The germline CDR1 and CDR2 sequences are KGHDR and SFDVKD.

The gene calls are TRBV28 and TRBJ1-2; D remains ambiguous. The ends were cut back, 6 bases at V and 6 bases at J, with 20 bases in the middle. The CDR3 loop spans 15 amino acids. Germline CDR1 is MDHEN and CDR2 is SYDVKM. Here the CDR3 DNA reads TGTGCCAGCAGCCCCGTCTGGTTCCTCCGGGATGGCTACACCTTC. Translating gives CASSPVWFLRDGYTF.

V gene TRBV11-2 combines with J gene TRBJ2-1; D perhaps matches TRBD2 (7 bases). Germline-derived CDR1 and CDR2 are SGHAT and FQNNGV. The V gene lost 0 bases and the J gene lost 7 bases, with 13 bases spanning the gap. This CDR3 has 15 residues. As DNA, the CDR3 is TGTGCCAGCAGCTTAGAGGGGGGGCCGGGAAATGAGCAGTTCTTC. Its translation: CASSLEGGPGNEQFF.